The 30 T cell receptor beta chains presented below share a single source sample, sequenced in a study of PD-1 blockade in classical Hodgkin lymphoma. Sample time point: newly diagnosed, previously untreated cHL patient sample. Magnetic negative selection served to purify CD4+ T cells out of PBMCs that had been thawed. Using immunoSEQ multiplex PCR, the repertoire was profiled, and TCRdb retains in-frame clones only, with some absent. The sample holds tens of thousands of clones; around 89% are singletons and the top ten take under 0.4%. Source material: CD4+ T cells from blood. These receptors were obtained from a human donor with classical Hodgkin lymphoma.

The V and J genes are TRBV11-2 and TRBJ2-5, with TRBD2 matching over 7 bases. Trimming took 1 base from V and 4 from J; bases not matched to a gene: 3. Germline V lookup: CDR1 SGHAT, CDR2 FQNNGV. The length of the CDR3 is 14 residues. The CDR3 reads CASSLVTSRETQYF. The CDR3 DNA reads TGTGCCAGCAGCTTAGTGACTAGCAGAGAGACCCAGTACTTC.

The rearrangement links TRBV10-3 to TRBJ1-1, with 7 bases identical to TRBD1. CDR1 ENHRY and CDR2 SYGVKD come from the germline V gene. The CDR3 covers 14 residues. V trimming: 7 bases; J trimming: 1 base; junction bases outside the gene matches: 6. The CDR3 bases are TGTGCCATCAACACCGGACAGGAGAACACTGAAGCTTTCTTT. Translated, it gives CAINTGQENTEAFF.

This chain connects TRBV28 to TRBJ2-7; D is unclear. The CDR3 totals 16 residues. The V end lost 2 bases, the J end lost 4 bases, and 18 bases lay between the germline ends. Germline CDR1 and CDR2: MDHEN and SYDVKM. CDR3 region: CASSLLSGTGFYEQYF. For the CDR3, the DNA is TGTGCCAGCAGTTTACTTTCTGGCACCGGCTTTTACGAGCAGTACTTC.

The chain couples TRBV9 to TRBJ1-6; D uncertain. This CDR3 is built from 14 residues. Germline loops: CDR1 SGDLS, CDR2 YYNGEE. Trimming removed 0 bases at V and 13 bases at J, with 14 bases between. The CDR3, as DNA: TGTGCCAGCAGCGTAGGTGAATTCGGTACTCCCCTCCACTTT. Encoded protein: CASSVGEFGTPLHF.

The chain has TRBV7-9 and TRBJ2-5; no firm D call. The V gene's germline CDR1 is SEHNR and CDR2 FQNEAQ (reference sequence). V lost 5 bases and J lost 1, with 11 bases in between. This CDR3 comprises 14 residues. For the CDR3, the DNA is TGTGCCAGCAGCGTGGGTCCCGTCCAAGAGACCCAGTACTTC. Translation gives CASSVGPVQETQYF.

The V call is TRBV10-3, the J call TRBJ1-5, with D unresolved. This CDR3 spans 15 amino acids. V gave up 6 bases and J gave up 5 bases, with 17 bases separating them. Germline V gene sequence: CDR1 ENHRY, CDR2 SYGVKD. For the CDR3, the DNA is TGTGCCATCAGCGCTTCGACTCAGAGAGATCAGCCCCAGCATTTT. The encoded protein is CAISASTQRDQPQHF.

The chain couples TRBV10-3 to TRBJ2-3; D remains ambiguous. This CDR3 is 12 amino acids long. The germline CDR1 and CDR2 sequences are ENHRY and SYGVKD. V was cut by 0 bases and J by 3 bases, with 1 base left in between. The CDR3 nucleotides read TGTGCCATCAGTGAGTCAACAGATACGCAGTATTTT. Translation: CAISESTDTQYF.

The V call is TRBV5-1, the J call TRBJ1-3; unclear D gene. The CDR3 runs 14 residues. Trimming left V 1 base short and J 4 bases short, with 9 bases between. In germline, CDR1 is SGHRS, CDR2 YFSETQ. The CDR3 region has the DNA TGCGCCAGCAGCTTGTCGGGGTACGGAAACACCATATATTTT. It is translated as CASSLSGYGNTIYF.

The CDR3 here is CASSLERFLFSYEQYF. The CDR3 region has the DNA TGTGCCAGCAGCTTAGAAAGATTTCTATTCTCCTACGAGCAGTACTTC. The chain combines TRBV7-8 with TRBJ2-7; D is ambiguous. Germline V gene lookup returns CDR1 SGHVS and CDR2 FQNEAQ. V was clipped by 1 base and J by 0 bases, with 13 bases between them. The CDR3 length is 16 residues.

This clone has a handful of counts. The rearrangement joins TRBV7-2 to TRBJ2-7, with D perhaps assigned TRBD1 or TRBD2 (5 bases each). Trimming shortened V by 5 bases and J by 6 bases, and 11 bases separated the two germline ends. There are 12 residues in the CDR3. Germline-derived CDR1 and CDR2 are SGHTA and FQGNSA. For the CDR3, the DNA is TGTGCCAGCAGCCCTCCGGGGCTCGAGCAGTACTTC. The encoded protein is CASSPPGLEQYF.

The chain links TRBV7-2 to TRBJ1-1, with D maybe TRBD1 (6 bases). In germline, CDR1 is SGHTA, CDR2 FQGNSA. Trimming stripped 3 bases from V and 6 bases from J, with 14 bases between. The CDR3 has 14 amino acids. In DNA form, the CDR3 reads TGTGCCAGCAGCTTCAAACCGGGACAATCTGAAGCTTTCTTT. Translated, it gives CASSFKPGQSEAFF.

The CDR3 bases are TGTGCCAGCAGGGGGACTAGCGGGAGCGGAGAGACCCAGTACTTC. Encoded protein: CASRGTSGSGETQYF. The chain employs TRBV28 and TRBJ2-5; TRBD2 aligns across 14 bases. This CDR3 is built from 15 residues. V shed 6 bases, J shed 4 bases, and the junction held 4 bases outside the gene matches. Germline V gene data show CDR1 as MDHEN and CDR2 as SYDVKM. The full variable domain, in which reference TRBV28 and TRBJ2-5 provide the parts outside the CDR3, is DVKVTQSSRYLVKRTGEKVFLECVQDMDHENMFWYRQDPGLGLRLIYFSYDVKMKEKGDIPEGYSVSREKKERFSLILESASTNQTSMYLCASRGTSGSGETQYFGPGTRLLVL.

The chain uses TRBV9 and TRBJ2-1, with TRBD2 matching over 10 bases. With 3 bases clipped from V and 7 bases from J, the junction kept 10 bases outside the gene matches. The CDR3 is made up of 16 amino acids. The germline V gene has CDR1 SGDLS and CDR2 YYNGEE. CDR3 residues: CASSAPGLASGNEQFF. The CDR3 DNA is TGTGCCAGCAGCGCGCCGGGACTAGCGTCGGGGAATGAGCAGTTCTTC.

V gene TRBV7-2 combines with J gene TRBJ2-7; no firm D call. Trimming took off 3 bases at V and 0 bases at J, with 9 bases between the two ends. The CDR3 contains 14 residues. Germline loops: CDR1 SGHTA, CDR2 FQGNSA. CDR3 sequence reads: CASSFPSRSYEQYF. DNA for the CDR3: TGTGCCAGCAGCTTTCCCAGTCGCTCCTACGAGCAGTACTTC.

V and J are TRBV4-1 and TRBJ2-1; a possible D gene is TRBD2 (6 bases). Per germline, CDR1 MGHRA and CDR2 YSYEKL. The length of the CDR3 is 15 residues. The ends were cut back, 2 bases at V and 4 bases at J, with 12 bases in the middle. CDR3 region: CASSQLLANYNEQFF. In DNA form, the CDR3 reads TGCGCCAGCAGCCAACTCCTAGCGAATTACAATGAGCAGTTCTTC.

V usage is TRBV18 and J usage is TRBJ2-7; D might be TRBD1 (6 bases). Germline V gene data show CDR1 as KGHSH and CDR2 as LQKENI. V was shortened by 6 bases and J by 4 bases, with 13 bases between the two germline ends. The CDR3 contains 13 residues. CDR3: CASSEDRYYEQYF. The DNA of the CDR3 is TGTGCCAGCTCGGAGGACAGATATTACGAGCAGTACTTC.

The sample holds one count of this clone. The rearrangement links TRBV6-1 to TRBJ2-2, with 8 bases fitting TRBD2. This CDR3 spans 14 amino acids. V shed 11 bases, J shed 2 bases, and the junction held 7 bases outside the gene matches. Looked up from germline, CDR1 is MNHNS and CDR2 is SASEGT. This CDR3 reads CALAREVNTGELFF. CDR3 in DNA: TGTGCCCTTGCGCGGGAGGTAAACACCGGGGAGCTGTTTTTT.

This rearrangement joins TRBV11-2 to TRBJ2-7; 7 nucleotides agree with TRBD1. The CDR3 has 13 amino acids. Germline lookup yields CDR1 SGHAT and CDR2 FQNNGV. V shed 3 bases, J shed 6 bases, and the junction held 5 bases outside the gene matches. CDR3 DNA sequence: TGTGCCAGCAGCTTTGAGGGGGCGGGCGAGCAGTACTTC. Its protein product is CASSFEGAGEQYF.

A few counts support this clone. This chain connects TRBV7-2 to TRBJ2-1, with D maybe TRBD2 (6 bases). This CDR3 is 15 amino acids long. Germline CDR1 and CDR2: SGHTA and FQGNSA. Trimming took off 5 bases at V and 7 bases at J, with 18 bases between the two ends. Here the CDR3 DNA reads TGTGCCAGCAGCCCCCAAGGGACTCTACTTAATGAGCAGTTCTTC. It is translated as CASSPQGTLLNEQFF.

The V call is TRBV6-6, the J call TRBJ1-1; 8 positions match TRBD1. V lost 3 bases and J lost 5; bases outside the gene matches: 5. Looked up from germline, CDR1 is MNHNY and CDR2 is SVGAGI (reference sequence). The CDR3 runs 14 residues. CDR3 sequence (DNA): TGTGCCAGCAGTTATACGGGACAGGAGACTGAAGCTTTCTTT. Translation: CASSYTGQETEAFF.

The chain combines TRBV18 with TRBJ2-1; tentative D call: TRBD1 (5 bases). The CDR3 contains 15 residues. Germline V gene lookup returns CDR1 KGHSH and CDR2 LQKENI. V lost 2 bases and J 6 bases, leaving 14 bases between the germline ends. In DNA, the CDR3 is TGTGCCAGCTCACCAGGGGCGACTTCCGCCAATGAGCAGTTCTTC. Translating gives CASSPGATSANEQFF.

This chain connects TRBV5-1 to TRBJ2-5, with TRBD2 matching 13 bases. Germline trimming cut 4 bases from V and 12 bases from J; bases unmatched to any gene: 12. This CDR3 spans 15 amino acids. Looked up from germline, CDR1 is SGHRS and CDR2 is YFSETQ. For the CDR3, the DNA is TGCGCCAGCAGCGGATCCGGGACTAGCGGGGCGCGTGAGTACTTC. Translation gives CASSGSGTSGAREYF.

This chain joins TRBV28 and TRBJ2-1; D is perhaps TRBD1 or TRBD2 (5 bases each). The ends were cut back, 6 bases at V and 0 bases at J, with 21 bases in the middle. The germline CDR1 and CDR2 sequences are MDHEN and SYDVKM. CDR3 length equals 18 residues. The CDR3 protein is CASRRSRPPGGSYNEQFF. DNA for the CDR3: TGTGCCAGCAGAAGGTCAAGGCCCCCTGGGGGCTCCTACAATGAGCAGTTCTTC.

The V and J genes are TRBV28 and TRBJ2-5; D unclear. Trimming stripped 4 bases from V and 5 bases from J, with 11 bases between. Germline V gene sequence: CDR1 MDHEN, CDR2 SYDVKM. CDR3 length: 13 residues. DNA for the CDR3: TGTGCCAGCAGTTCCCCCAGTGGGGAGACCCAGTACTTC. It specifies CASSSPSGETQYF.

The CDR3 DNA sequence: TGCGCCAGCAGCTTTAACCCTCGAGGGCGAGGTGGACTTGGAGAGACCCAGTACTTC. As protein: CASSFNPRGRGGLGETQYF. The chain recombines TRBV5-1 with TRBJ2-5; D may be TRBD2 (5 bases). CDR1 and CDR2 (germline): SGHRS, YFSETQ. Between the trimmed V and J ends, which lost 2 bases and 4 bases, there was a span of 27 bases. This CDR3 is 19 amino acids long.

The chain employs TRBV9 and TRBJ2-2, with D tentatively TRBD2 (5 bases). From germline, CDR1 is SGDLS and CDR2 YYNGEE. The CDR3 extends over 15 amino acids. With 1 base removed from V and 4 bases from J, the gap between germline ends came to 11 bases. The CDR3 protein is CASSVRLAGTGELFF. The DNA of the CDR3 is TGTGCCAGCAGCGTACGCCTAGCAGGCACCGGGGAGCTGTTTTTT.

V is TRBV28 and J is TRBJ1-5; D call uncertain. Germline CDR1 MDHEN, CDR2 SYDVKM. This CDR3 contains 16 residues. V was trimmed by 8 bases and J by 4 bases, leaving 21 bases between them. CDR3 region: CASGPRSELWNQPQHF. The DNA of the CDR3 is TGTGCCAGCGGGCCCCGGAGCGAATTGTGGAATCAGCCCCAGCATTTT.

J is TRBJ1-2 and V is TRBV25-1, with 10 bases aligning to TRBD1. CDR1 and CDR2 from the germline V gene are MGHDK and SYGVNS. The CDR3 length is 17 residues. J lost 5 bases, V lost 2 bases, and 11 bases had no gene match. The DNA of the CDR3 is TGTGCCAGCAGTGAAGCTAGACCGGGACAGGGGCAATATGGCTACACCTTC. Translating gives CASSEARPGQGQYGYTF.

V gene TRBV7-6 combines with J gene TRBJ2-7; 9 bases agree with TRBD1. This CDR3 has 15 residues. V shed 5 bases and J 3 bases; nucleotides not matched to a gene: 8. Germline V CDR1 and CDR2: SGHVS, FNYEAQ. In DNA form, the CDR3 reads TGTGCCAGCAGCCCAGGACAGGGGACCTACTACGAGCAGTACTTC. This gives the protein CASSPGQGTYYEQYF. Looking up the rest from reference TRBV7-6 and TRBJ2-7 gives the full variable domain: GAGVSQSPRYKVTKRGQDVALRCDPISGHVSLYWYRQALGQGPEFLTYFNYEAQQDKSGLPNDRFSAERPEGSISTLTIQRTEQRDSAMYRCASSPGQGTYYEQYFGPGTRLTVT.

The rearrangement links TRBV6-1 to TRBJ2-7; 11 positions match TRBD2. After removal of 3 bases from V and 3 bases from J, the junction contained 4 bases not matched to a gene. Germline loops: CDR1 MNHNS, CDR2 SASEGT. CDR3 length equals 15 residues. CDR3 amino acids: CASSDGTSGNYEQYF. The CDR3 region has the DNA TGTGCCAGCAGTGACGGGACTAGCGGAAACTACGAGCAGTACTTC.